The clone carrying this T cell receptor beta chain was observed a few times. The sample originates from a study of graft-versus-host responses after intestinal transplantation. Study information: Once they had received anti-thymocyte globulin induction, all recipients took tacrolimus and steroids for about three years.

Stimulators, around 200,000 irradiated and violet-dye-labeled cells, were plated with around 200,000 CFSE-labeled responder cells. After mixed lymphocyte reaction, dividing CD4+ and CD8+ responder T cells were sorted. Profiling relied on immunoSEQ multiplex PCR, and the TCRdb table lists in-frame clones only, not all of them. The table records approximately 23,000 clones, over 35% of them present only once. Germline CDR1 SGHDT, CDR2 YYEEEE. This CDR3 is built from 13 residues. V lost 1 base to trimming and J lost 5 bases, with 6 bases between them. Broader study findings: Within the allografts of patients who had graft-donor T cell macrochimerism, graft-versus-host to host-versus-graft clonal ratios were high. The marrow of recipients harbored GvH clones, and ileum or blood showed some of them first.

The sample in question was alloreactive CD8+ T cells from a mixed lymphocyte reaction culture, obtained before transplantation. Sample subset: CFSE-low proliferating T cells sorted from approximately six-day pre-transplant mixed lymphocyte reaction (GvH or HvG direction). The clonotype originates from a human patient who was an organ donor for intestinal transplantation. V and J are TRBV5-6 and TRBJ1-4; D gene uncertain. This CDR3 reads CASSLPENEKLFF. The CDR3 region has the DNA TGTGCCAGCAGCTTGCCAGAGAATGAAAAACTGTTTTTT.